This T cell receptor beta chain was captured by sequencing in a study of T-cell reconstitution after alpha-beta-depleted transplantation in children. The germline gives CDR1 SGHNT, CDR2 YYREEE (reference sequence). The V and J ends lost 0 bases and 7 bases respectively, with 7 bases between them. The CDR3 runs 12 residues. TCRbeta library preparation incorporated unique molecular identifiers. From the PCR reads, TCRdb called clonotypes with MiXCR, one entry per CDR3 protein. The data contain more than 200,000 distinct CDR3 sequences, 20% to 30% of them singletons. Study conclusions and caveats: The high TCRbeta diversity at day 60 in some patients came from surviving recipient T cells and thymic progenitors.

This clonotype was counted many times. The antigen remains undetermined. The chain is built from TRBV5-4 and TRBJ1-1; D is unclear. The receptor was derived from a female patient aged 2-15 years who had a stem cell transplant for congenital amegakaryocytic thrombocytopenia, so the T cells may come from the graft donor. The sequencing here drew on PBMCs, mostly from graft donor cells, taken 360 days after TCRalphabeta/CD19-depleted stem cell transplant. The CDR3 here is CASSLVGGEAFF. For the CDR3, the DNA is TGTGCCAGCAGCTTGGTCGGCGGTGAAGCTTTCTTT.